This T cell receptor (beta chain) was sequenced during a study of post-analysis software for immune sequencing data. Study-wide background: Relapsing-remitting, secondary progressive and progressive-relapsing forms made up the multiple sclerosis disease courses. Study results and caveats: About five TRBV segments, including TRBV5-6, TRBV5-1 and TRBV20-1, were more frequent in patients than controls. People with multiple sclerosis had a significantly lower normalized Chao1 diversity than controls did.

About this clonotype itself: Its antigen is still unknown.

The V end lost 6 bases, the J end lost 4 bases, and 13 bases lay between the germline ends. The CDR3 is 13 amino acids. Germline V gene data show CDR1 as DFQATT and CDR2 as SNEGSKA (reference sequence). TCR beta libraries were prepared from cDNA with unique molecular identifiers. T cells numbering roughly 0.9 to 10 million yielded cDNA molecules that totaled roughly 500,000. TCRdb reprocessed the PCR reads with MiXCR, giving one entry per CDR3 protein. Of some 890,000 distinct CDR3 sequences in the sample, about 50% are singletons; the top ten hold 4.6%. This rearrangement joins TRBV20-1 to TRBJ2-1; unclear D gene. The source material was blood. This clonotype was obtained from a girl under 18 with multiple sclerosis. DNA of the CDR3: TGCAGTGCGATCCCCGGGCCGTACAATGAGCAGTTCTTC. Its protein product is CSAIPGPYNEQFF.